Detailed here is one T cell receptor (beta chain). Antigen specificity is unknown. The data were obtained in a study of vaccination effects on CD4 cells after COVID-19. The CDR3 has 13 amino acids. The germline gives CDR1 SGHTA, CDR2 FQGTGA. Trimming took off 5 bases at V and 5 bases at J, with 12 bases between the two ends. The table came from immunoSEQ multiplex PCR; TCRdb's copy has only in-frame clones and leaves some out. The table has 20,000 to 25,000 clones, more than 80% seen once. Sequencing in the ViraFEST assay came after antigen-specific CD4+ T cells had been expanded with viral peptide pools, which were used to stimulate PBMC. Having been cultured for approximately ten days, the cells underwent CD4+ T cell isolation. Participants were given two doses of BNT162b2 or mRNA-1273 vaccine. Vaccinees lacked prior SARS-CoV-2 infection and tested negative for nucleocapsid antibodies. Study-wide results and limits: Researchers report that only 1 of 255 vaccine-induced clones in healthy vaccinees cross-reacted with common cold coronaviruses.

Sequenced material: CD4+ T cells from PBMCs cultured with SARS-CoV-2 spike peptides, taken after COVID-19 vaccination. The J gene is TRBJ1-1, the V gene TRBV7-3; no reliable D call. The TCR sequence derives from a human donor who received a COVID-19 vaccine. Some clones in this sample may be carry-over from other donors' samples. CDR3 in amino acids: CASSRERSTEAFF. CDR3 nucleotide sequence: TGTGCCAGCAGCAGGGAGAGGTCGACTGAAGCTTTCTTT. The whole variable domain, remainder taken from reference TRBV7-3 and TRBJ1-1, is GAGVSQTPSNKVTEKGKYVELRCDPISGHTALYWYRQSLGQGPEFLIYFQGTGAADDSGLPNDRFFAVRPEGSVSTLKIQRTERGDSAVYLCASSRERSTEAFFGQGTRLTVV.